The 20 T cell receptor beta chains presented below share a single source sample, sequenced in a study of tumor-infiltrating lymphocytes in oesophageal squamous cell carcinoma. TCRdb re-analysed the PCR reads in MiXCR, keeping a single row per CDR3 protein. In the table there are about 15,000 distinct CDR3 sequences, approximately 56% of which are singletons. Sequences were obtained from esophageal tumor tissue. These receptor sequences come from a male donor with esophageal squamous cell carcinoma.

The chain recombines TRBV6-5 with TRBJ2-1, with 14 bases fitting TRBD2. CDR3 size: 15 residues. J gave up 11 bases and V 5 bases, and 8 bases lay outside the gene matches. The germline V gene encodes CDR1 MNHEY and CDR2 SVGAGI. The CDR3 nucleotides read TGTGCCAGCAGTGAGGGACTAGCGGGAGTAGTAAAGCAGTTCTTC. Translation gives CASSEGLAGVVKQFF.

This chain joins TRBV11-2 and TRBJ2-5, with 7 bases aligning to TRBD2. The J call may be in error: the DNA end matches TRBJ2-7 better. Germline CDR1 and CDR2: SGHAT and FQNNGV. The CDR3 is made up of 13 amino acids. In nucleotides, the CDR3 is TGTGCCAGCAGCTCAAGGGCGGGGGTCGAGCAGTACTTC. Its protein is CASSSRAGVEQYF.

CDR3 residues: CASTEVGRLETQYF. In DNA form, the CDR3 reads TGTGCCAGCACCGAGGTGGGGAGGTTGGAGACCCAGTACTTC. The chain recombines TRBV7-2 with TRBJ2-5; TRBD2 might be the D (6 bases). V was trimmed by 7 bases and J by 5 bases, leaving 17 bases between them. The CDR3 is 14 residues long. The V gene's germline CDR1 is SGHTA and CDR2 FQGNSA.

The chain links TRBV7-3 to TRBJ2-5; 9 bases map to TRBD2. This CDR3 spans 15 amino acids. Trimming took 2 bases from V and 5 from J; bases not matched to a gene: 6. Germline lookup yields CDR1 SGHTA and CDR2 FQGTGA. The CDR3 is CASSLERGAGETQYF. The DNA for the CDR3 is TGTGCCAGCAGCTTAGAGCGGGGGGCCGGTGAGACCCAGTACTTC.

This clonotype is large by share. The chain uses TRBV27 and TRBJ2-7; TRBD1 matches 9 bases. This CDR3 spans 14 amino acids. V shed 5 bases, J shed 5 bases, and the junction held 7 bases outside the gene matches. Germline values: CDR1 MNHEY, CDR2 SMNVEV (reference sequence). The CDR3 spells CASSAGQGTHEQYF. In DNA, the CDR3 is TGTGCCAGCAGTGCCGGACAGGGGACCCACGAGCAGTACTTC.

At least ten counts were recorded for this clonotype. V usage is TRBV6-1 and J usage is TRBJ1-5; TRBD1 aligns across 7 bases. V lost 7 bases, J lost 2 bases, and 8 bases stayed unmatched. CDR3 length: 15 residues. The germline V gene encodes CDR1 MNHNS and CDR2 SASEGT. Written as DNA, the CDR3 is TGTGCCAGCACCCTCTACAGGGGAGGCAATCAGCCCCAGCATTTT. Its protein product is CASTLYRGGNQPQHF.

The table lists this clonotype with a few counts. The CDR3 nucleotides read TGTGCCAGCAGCCCACGCGAGGCTAGCGTGGGTCAGTACTTC. Translation gives CASSPREASVGQYF. The rearrangement joins TRBV7-2 to TRBJ2-4, with D possibly TRBD2 on 6 matching bases. Germline V gives CDR1 SGHTA, CDR2 FQGNSA. V was cut by 5 bases and J by 12 bases, with 20 bases left in between. The CDR3 has 14 residues.

The chain joins TRBV12-3 or TRBV12-4 to TRBJ2-5; possibly TRBD2 for D (6 bases). V lost 7 bases and J 4 bases, leaving 13 bases between the germline ends. The CDR3 is made up of 13 amino acids. This CDR3 is CASNGGVLETQYF. For the CDR3, the DNA is TGTGCCAGCAACGGAGGGGTCTTAGAGACCCAGTACTTC.

The chain links TRBV7-8 to TRBJ2-5, with D perhaps matching TRBD2 (6 bases). V gave up 5 bases and J gave up 2 bases, with 12 bases separating them. Germline assignment: CDR1 SGHVS and CDR2 FQNEAQ. The CDR3 is 14 residues long. In nucleotides, the CDR3 is TGTGCCAGCAGCGTCAGGCGGGATCAAGAGACCCAGTACTTC. Its protein is CASSVRRDQETQYF.

The chain uses TRBV7-9 and TRBJ2-7; 8 bases fit TRBD1. J lost 5 bases, V lost 1 base, and 4 bases had no gene match. Germline V gene sequence: CDR1 SEHNR, CDR2 FQNEAQ (reference sequence). This CDR3 spans 14 amino acids. The CDR3 bases are TGTGCCAGCAGCTTAGGGACAGGGTACGACGAGCAGTACTTC. Translating it yields CASSLGTGYDEQYF.

The genes are TRBV7-2 and TRBJ2-3; 11 positions match TRBD1. J lost 6 bases, V lost 0 bases, and 5 bases had no gene match. The CDR3 is made up of 16 amino acids. CDR1 is SGHTA, CDR2 FQGNSA, per germline. CDR3 loop: CASSLAGTGGLDTQYF. Written as DNA, the CDR3 is TGTGCCAGCAGCTTAGCGGGGACAGGGGGATTGGATACGCAGTATTTT.

This clonotype occurred many times. This chain connects TRBV7-8 to TRBJ2-5; 11 nucleotides match TRBD2. With V trimmed by 6 bases and J by 4 bases, 4 bases remained unmatched. This CDR3 comprises 14 residues. Germline CDR1 SGHVS, CDR2 FQNEAQ. The chain's CDR3 is CASRIAGGGETQYF. CDR3 in DNA: TGTGCCAGCAGAATAGCGGGGGGGGGAGAGACCCAGTACTTC.

This clonotype has a count of ten or more. J is TRBJ2-1 and V is TRBV6-1, with 7 bases that match TRBD2. Gene TRBJ2-7 matches the end of the DNA better, so the J call may be wrong. The CDR3 consists of 14 residues. CDR1 is MNHNS, CDR2 SASEGT, per germline. The CDR3 DNA follows: TGTGCCAGCAGGCGGGACTACCTGACCTACGAGCAGTACTTC. Its translation is CASRRDYLTYEQYF.

This clonotype appeared many times. This chain joins TRBV5-1 and TRBJ1-1; 7 bases are a match to TRBD1. Germline CDR1 and CDR2: SGHRS and YFSETQ. CDR3 length: 14 amino acids. V lost 5 bases and J lost 4; bases outside the gene matches: 8. Written as DNA, the CDR3 is TGCGCCAGCAGGTTACAGGGGTGGGGCACTGAAGCTTTCTTT. As protein: CASRLQGWGTEAFF.

This clonotype has a handful of counts. Sequence at one end of the junction differs from germline and may be a read error. V usage is TRBV5-5 and J usage is TRBJ2-5, with 7 bases matching TRBD1. Germline CDR1 is SGHKS and CDR2 is YYEKEE (reference sequence). The CDR3 runs to 14 residues. The CDR3, as DNA: TGTGCCAGCTCAGAGGACAGGCAAAATTCACCCCTCCACTTC. This translates into CASSEDRQNSPLHF.

This chain links TRBV7-6 with TRBJ2-3, with D uncertain. V dropped 5 bases and J dropped 6 bases, with 12 bases sitting between them. CDR3 size: 13 residues. The germline V gene encodes CDR1 SGHVS and CDR2 FNYEAQ. The CDR3 loop reads CASSARQADTQYF. The DNA of the CDR3 is TGTGCCAGCAGCGCGCGGCAAGCGGATACGCAGTATTTT.

The chain recombines TRBV12-3 or TRBV12-4 with TRBJ2-1; the D is unclear. The CDR3 spans 11 residues. V shed 5 bases and J shed 7 bases, with 6 bases lying between them. In DNA form, the CDR3 reads TGTGCCAGCAGTCGCAAGAATGAGCAGTTCTTC. Translating gives CASSRKNEQFF.

By frequency in the sample, this clonotype is large. V usage is TRBV7-8 and J usage is TRBJ2-7, with D unresolved. The germline gives CDR1 SGHVS, CDR2 FQNEAQ. The V and J ends lost 3 bases and 6 bases respectively, with 18 bases between them. This CDR3 is built from 15 residues. The CDR3 region is CASSFSRQTSGEQYF. In nucleotides, the CDR3 is TGTGCCAGCAGCTTTAGTCGTCAAACTTCGGGCGAGCAGTACTTC.

Concerning this clonotype: At one of its ends the junction is not consistent with the germline gene, which may arise from a read error. The gene calls are TRBV7-6 and TRBJ2-1, with a tentative D call TRBD2 (6 bases). Germline V gene sequence: CDR1 SGHVS, CDR2 FNYEAQ. The CDR3 sequence is 16 residues long. Written as DNA, the CDR3 is TGTGCTAGCAGCTACGCTTTGGGACGGGGGTCTGATGAGCAGTTCTTC. Protein product: CASSYALGRGSDEQFF.

A note on this clonotype: One junction end does not reproduce the germline sequence, and a read error may be involved. The rearrangement links TRBV7-6 to TRBJ2-3, with a possible D match to TRBD1 (6 bases). CDR1 SGHVS and CDR2 FNYEAQ come from the germline V gene. The CDR3 length is 16 residues. For the CDR3, the DNA is TGTGCTAGCAGCTTACAGGGACCGCCACTCACAGATACGCAGTATTTT. Translated: CASSLQGPPLTDTQYF.